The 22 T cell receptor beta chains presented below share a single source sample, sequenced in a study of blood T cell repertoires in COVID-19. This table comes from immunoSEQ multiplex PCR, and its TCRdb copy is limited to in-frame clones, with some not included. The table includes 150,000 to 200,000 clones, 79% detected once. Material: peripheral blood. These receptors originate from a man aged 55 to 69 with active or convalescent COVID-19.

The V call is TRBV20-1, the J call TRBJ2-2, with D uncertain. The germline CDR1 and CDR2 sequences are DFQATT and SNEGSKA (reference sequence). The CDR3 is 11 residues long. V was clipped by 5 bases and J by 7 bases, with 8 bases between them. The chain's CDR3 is CSASQYGELFF. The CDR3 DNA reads TGCAGTGCTTCACAGTACGGGGAGCTGTTTTTT.

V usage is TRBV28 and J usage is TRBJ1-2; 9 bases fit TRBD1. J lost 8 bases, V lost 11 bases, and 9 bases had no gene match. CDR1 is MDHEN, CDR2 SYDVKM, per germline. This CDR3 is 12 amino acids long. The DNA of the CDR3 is TGTGCCTATCAACAGGGGGCGCAAGGCTACACCTTC. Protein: CAYQQGAQGYTF.

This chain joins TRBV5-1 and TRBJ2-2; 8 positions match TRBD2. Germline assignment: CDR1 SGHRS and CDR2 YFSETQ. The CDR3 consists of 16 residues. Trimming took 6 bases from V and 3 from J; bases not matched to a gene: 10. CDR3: CASTFGGVADTGELFF. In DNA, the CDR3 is TGCGCCAGCACCTTCGGGGGGGTCGCGGACACCGGGGAGCTGTTTTTT.

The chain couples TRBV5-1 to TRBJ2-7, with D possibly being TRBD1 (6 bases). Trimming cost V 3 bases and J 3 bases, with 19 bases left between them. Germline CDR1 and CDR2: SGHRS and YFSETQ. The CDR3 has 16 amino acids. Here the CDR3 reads CASSSYLQGTSYEQYF. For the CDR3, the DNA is TGCGCCAGCAGCTCCTACCTACAGGGAACTAGCTACGAGCAGTACTTC.

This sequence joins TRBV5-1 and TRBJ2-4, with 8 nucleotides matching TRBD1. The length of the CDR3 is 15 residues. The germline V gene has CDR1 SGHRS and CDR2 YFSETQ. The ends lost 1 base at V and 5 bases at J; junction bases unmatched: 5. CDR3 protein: CASSLQMDRENIQYF. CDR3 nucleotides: TGCGCCAGCAGCTTGCAAATGGACAGGGAAAACATTCAGTACTTC. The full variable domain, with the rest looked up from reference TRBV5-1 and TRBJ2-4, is KAGVTQTPRYLIKTRGQQVTLSCSPISGHRSVSWYQQTPGQGLQFLFEYFSETQRNKGNFPGRFSGRQFSNSRSEMNVSTLELGDSALYLCASSLQMDRENIQYFGAGTRLSVL.

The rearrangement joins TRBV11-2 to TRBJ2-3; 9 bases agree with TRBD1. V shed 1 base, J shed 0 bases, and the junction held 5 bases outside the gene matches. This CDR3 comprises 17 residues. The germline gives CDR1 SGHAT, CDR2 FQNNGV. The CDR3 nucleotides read TGTGCCAGCAGCTTAGGGGACAGGGCGGGGAGCACAGATACGCAGTATTTT. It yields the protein CASSLGDRAGSTDTQYF. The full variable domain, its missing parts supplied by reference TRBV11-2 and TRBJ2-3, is EAGVAQSPRYKIIEKRQSVAFWCNPISGHATLYWYQQILGQGPKLLIQFQNNGVVDDSQLPKDRFSAERLKGVDSTLKIQPAKLEDSAVYLCASSLGDRAGSTDTQYFGPGTRLTVL.

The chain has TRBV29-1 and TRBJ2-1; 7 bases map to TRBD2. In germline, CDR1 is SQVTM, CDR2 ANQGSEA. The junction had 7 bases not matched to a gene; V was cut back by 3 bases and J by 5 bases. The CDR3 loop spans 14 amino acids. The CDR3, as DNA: TGCAGCGTTGATTTGGGAGCGGGGAACAATGAGCAGTTCTTC. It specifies CSVDLGAGNNEQFF.

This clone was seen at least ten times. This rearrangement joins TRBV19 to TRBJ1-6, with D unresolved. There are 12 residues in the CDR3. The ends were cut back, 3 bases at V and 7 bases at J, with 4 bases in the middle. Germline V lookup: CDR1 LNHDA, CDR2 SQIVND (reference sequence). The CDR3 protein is CASSMRNSPLHF. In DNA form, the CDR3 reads TGTGCCAGTAGTATGAGAAATTCACCCCTCCACTTT.

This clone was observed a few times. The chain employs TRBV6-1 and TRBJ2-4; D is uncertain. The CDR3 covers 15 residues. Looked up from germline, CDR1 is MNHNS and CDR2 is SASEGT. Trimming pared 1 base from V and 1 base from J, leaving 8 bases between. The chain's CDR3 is CASSEVSSAKNIQYF. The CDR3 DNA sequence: TGTGCCAGCAGTGAAGTCAGTTCGGCCAAAAACATTCAGTACTTC.

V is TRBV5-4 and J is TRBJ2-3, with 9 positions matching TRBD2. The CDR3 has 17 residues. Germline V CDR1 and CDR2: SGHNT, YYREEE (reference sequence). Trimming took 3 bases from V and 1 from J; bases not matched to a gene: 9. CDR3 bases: TGTGCCAGCAGCTCCTCTAGCGGGACCCTACGCACAGATACGCAGTATTTT. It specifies CASSSSSGTLRTDTQYF.

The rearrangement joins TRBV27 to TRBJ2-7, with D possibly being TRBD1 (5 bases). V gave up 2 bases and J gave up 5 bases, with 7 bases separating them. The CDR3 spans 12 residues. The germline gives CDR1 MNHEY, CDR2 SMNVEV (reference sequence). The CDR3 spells CASSLQGHEQYF. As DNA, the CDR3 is TGTGCCAGCAGTTTACAGGGTCACGAGCAGTACTTC.

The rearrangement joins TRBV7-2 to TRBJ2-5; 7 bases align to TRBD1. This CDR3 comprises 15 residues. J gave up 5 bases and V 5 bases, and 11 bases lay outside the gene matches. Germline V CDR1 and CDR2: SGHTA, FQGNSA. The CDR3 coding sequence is TGTGCCAGCAGCGTCAGGCGACAGGGCACCGAGACCCAGTACTTC. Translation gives CASSVRRQGTETQYF.

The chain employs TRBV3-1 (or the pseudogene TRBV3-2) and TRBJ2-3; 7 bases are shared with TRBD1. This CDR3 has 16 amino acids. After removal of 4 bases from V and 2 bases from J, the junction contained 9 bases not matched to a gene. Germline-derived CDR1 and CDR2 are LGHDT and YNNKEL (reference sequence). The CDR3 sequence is CASSRTTGAATDTQYF. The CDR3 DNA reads TGTGCCAGCAGCCGGACAACAGGGGCGGCCACAGATACGCAGTATTTT.

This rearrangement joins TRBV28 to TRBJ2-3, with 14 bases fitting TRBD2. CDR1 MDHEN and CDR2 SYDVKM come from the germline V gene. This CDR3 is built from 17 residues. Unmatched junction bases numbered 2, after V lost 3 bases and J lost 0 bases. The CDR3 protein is CASSFGTSGGSTDTQYF. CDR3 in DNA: TGTGCCAGCAGTTTCGGGACTAGCGGGGGAAGCACAGATACGCAGTATTTT.

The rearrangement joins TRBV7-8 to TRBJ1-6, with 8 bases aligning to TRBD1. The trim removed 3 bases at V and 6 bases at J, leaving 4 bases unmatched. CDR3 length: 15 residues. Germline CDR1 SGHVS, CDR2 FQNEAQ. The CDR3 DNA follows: TGTGCCAGCAGCTTCGGGACAGGCGGTAATTCACCCCTCCACTTT. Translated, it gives CASSFGTGGNSPLHF.

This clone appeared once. CDR3 loop: CASSFGGDQETQYF. The CDR3 nucleotides are TGTGCCAGCAGCTTTGGAGGCGACCAAGAGACCCAGTACTTC. V gene TRBV11-3 combines with J gene TRBJ2-5; a possible D gene is TRBD2 (5 bases). The CDR3 is 14 amino acids. The germline gives CDR1 SGHNT, CDR2 YENEEA. Trimming left V 3 bases short and J 0 bases short, with 8 bases between.

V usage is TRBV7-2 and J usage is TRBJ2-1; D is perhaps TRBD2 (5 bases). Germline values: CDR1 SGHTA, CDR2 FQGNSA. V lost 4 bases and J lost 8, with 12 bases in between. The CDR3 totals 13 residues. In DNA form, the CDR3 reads TGTGCCAGCAGCTCCCCGGGGATACATGAGCAGTTCTTC. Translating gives CASSSPGIHEQFF. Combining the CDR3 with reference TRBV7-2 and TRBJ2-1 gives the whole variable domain GAGVSQSPSNKVTEKGKDVELRCDPISGHTALYWYRQSLGQGLEFLIYFQGNSAPDKSGLPSDRFSAERTGGSVSTLTIQRTQQEDSAVYLCASSSPGIHEQFFGPGTRLTVL.

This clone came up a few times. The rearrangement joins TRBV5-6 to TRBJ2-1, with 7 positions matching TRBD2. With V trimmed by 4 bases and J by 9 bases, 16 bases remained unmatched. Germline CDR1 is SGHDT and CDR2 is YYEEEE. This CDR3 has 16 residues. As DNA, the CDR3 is TGTGCCAGCAGCCCGTTAAGACTAGCCCTAGGCGGTGAGCAGTTCTTC. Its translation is CASSPLRLALGGEQFF. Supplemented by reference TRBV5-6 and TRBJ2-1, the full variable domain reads DAGVTQSPTHLIKTRGQQVTLRCSPKSGHDTVSWYQQALGQGPQFIFQYYEEEERQRGNFPDRFSGHQFPNYSSELNVNALLLGDSALYLCASSPLRLALGGEQFFGPGTRLTVL.

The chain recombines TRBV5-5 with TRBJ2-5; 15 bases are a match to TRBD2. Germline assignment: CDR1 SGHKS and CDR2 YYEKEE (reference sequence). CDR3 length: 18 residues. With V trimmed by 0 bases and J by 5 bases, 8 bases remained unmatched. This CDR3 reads CASSLVGLAGGPPETQYF. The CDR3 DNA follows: TGTGCCAGCAGCTTGGTGGGACTAGCGGGAGGCCCCCCCGAGACCCAGTACTTC.

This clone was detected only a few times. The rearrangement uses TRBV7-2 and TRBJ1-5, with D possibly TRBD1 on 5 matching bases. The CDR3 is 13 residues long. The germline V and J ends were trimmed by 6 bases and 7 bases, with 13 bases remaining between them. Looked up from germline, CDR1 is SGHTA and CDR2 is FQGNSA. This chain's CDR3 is CASSLVSGQPQHF. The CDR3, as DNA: TGTGCCAGCAGTCTTGTATCAGGGCAGCCCCAGCATTTT.

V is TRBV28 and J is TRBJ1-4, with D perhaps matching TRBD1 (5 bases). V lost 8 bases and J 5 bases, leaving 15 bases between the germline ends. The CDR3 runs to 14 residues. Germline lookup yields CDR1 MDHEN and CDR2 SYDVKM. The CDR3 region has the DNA TGTGCCAGCCTGCCTGGGGGGAGAAATGAAAAACTGTTTTTT. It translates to CASLPGGRNEKLFF.

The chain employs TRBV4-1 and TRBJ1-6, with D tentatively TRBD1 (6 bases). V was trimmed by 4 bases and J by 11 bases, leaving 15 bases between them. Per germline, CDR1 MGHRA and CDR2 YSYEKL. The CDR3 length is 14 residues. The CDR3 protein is CASSPRTVEAPLHF. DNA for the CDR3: TGCGCCAGCAGCCCTAGGACAGTTGAGGCACCCCTCCACTTT.